This entry is about one TCR beta chain. Its target is unknown. This sample is drawn from a study of CXCR3-negative and CXCR3-positive naive CD8 T cells. UMI-labeled TRB cDNA libraries were prepared by 5' RACE. TCRdb reprocessed the 5' RACE reads and reports one entry per CDR3 protein, with no DNA. There are about 120,000 distinct CDR3 sequences in the sample, with approximately 0.4% held by the top ten. Germline V gene sequence: CDR1 MNHEY, CDR2 SMNVEV (reference sequence). This CDR3 region has 16 residues. Overall study findings and caveats: Comparison of naive cells showed more hydrophobic TRB CDR3s in CXCR3-positive than in CXCR3-negative naive cells. Naive subsets did not differ in surface CD5, and TRB CDR3 properties served to infer TCR strength.

Material for sequencing was naive CXCR3+ CD8+ T cells from blood. The subset denotes: CD45RO-CCR7+CD27+CD95- naive CD8+ T cells expressing CXCR3 (TNR3+). The V gene is TRBV27, the J gene TRBJ2-5. The receptor was isolated from a human donor in good health. Some clones in this sample may be carry-over from other donors' samples. CDR3 in amino acids: CASSLRFEVLGETQYF.